This entry concerns a single TCR beta chain. Looked up from germline, CDR1 is SGHRS and CDR2 is YFSETQ. The CDR3 sequence is 13 residues long. Trimming cost V 4 bases and J 5 bases; bases outside gene matches: 2. The entry originates in a study of blood T cell repertoires in COVID-19. Study context: T cells, B-cell-depleted T cells, or PBMCs provided the cDNA or gDNA that served as material.

Participants' reported clinical history set cohort assignment. Methods used by the authors: Amplification of reference gene primers was used by the study to estimate nucleated cell counts. Here immunoSEQ multiplex PCR was the method, and the copy in TCRdb shows in-frame clones only, minus some. The D gene and trimming were derived from the DNA, and the V and J assignments and clone size from that table. The sample carries 200,000 to 250,000 clones, 80% to 90% recorded once. The rearrangement links TRBV5-1 to TRBJ2-2, with TRBD2 matching over 7 bases. This clonotype was obtained from a man in his forties who had recovered from COVID-19. The specimen sequenced was PBMCs or T cells enriched from blood (not recorded which). The CDR3 region is CASSGAGTGELFF. CDR3 in DNA: TGCGCCAGCAGCGGAGCGGGGACCGGGGAGCTGTTTTTT.